Listed below are T cell receptor beta chains from one sample, sequenced in a study of T cells after yellow fever vaccination. TCRdb independently ran MiXCR on the 5' RACE reads; one entry per CDR3 protein. The sample lists around 310,000 distinct CDR3 sequences, around 4.5% seen once, with approximately 20% in the top ten. Sequencing was performed on PBMCs, taken 15 days after the yellow fever booster vaccination. These TCRs come from a man aged 18 to 30 who received the YFV17D yellow fever vaccine. The CDR3 runs from the conserved cysteine through the conserved F or W. Fields, in order: J gene, V gene, D gene, CDR3 length, clone size, CDR3 DNA, CDR3 protein. D genes are given only for firm matches. Clone sizes are given selectively: once, few, many, or a class where the clone is expanded.

TRBJ1-6	TRBV3-2	NA	16	NA	TGTGCCAGCAGCCAAGGACCGGGCCGCTATAATTCACCCCTCCACTTT	CASSQGPGRYNSPLHF
TRBJ1-2	TRBV5-4	NA	14	NA	TGTGCCAGCAGCGTCGGACAGCGTTTCTATGGCTACACCTTC	CASSVGQRFYGYTF
TRBJ2-7	TRBV30	NA	12	many	TGTGCCTGGAGTGTGGGGAGGAACGAGCAGTACTTC	CAWSVGRNEQYF
TRBJ1-2	TRBV12-3/TRBV12-4	NA	14	few	TGTGCCAGCACCCAAGAGGCTTTTAACTATGGCTACACCTTC	CASTQEAFNYGYTF
TRBJ1-1	TRBV20-1	NA	11	many	TGCAGTGCCCTCGGGGGGACTGAAGCTTTCTTT	CSALGGTEAFF
TRBJ1-6	TRBV18	TRBD1	16	many	TGTGCCAGCTCACCGGTGTGGGGACAGGGGAATTCACCCCTCCACTTT	CASSPVWGQGNSPLHF
TRBJ2-1	TRBV5-4	NA	15	many	TGTGCCAGCAGCTTGTCTGAAGGATCCTACAATGAGCAGTTCTTC	CASSLSEGSYNEQFF
TRBJ1-1	TRBV29-1	NA	15	NA	TGCAGCGTTGAATTACGGGGGGCAAGTTGGACTGAAGCTTTCTTT	CSVELRGASWTEAFF
TRBJ2-3	TRBV10-2	NA	13	many	TGCGCCAGCAGAGACGGGGCGGCAGATACGCAGTATTTT	CASRDGAADTQYF
TRBJ2-3	TRBV27	TRBD2	15	many	TGTGCCAGCAGCACTAGCGGGGGGTACACAGATACGCAGTATTTT	CASSTSGGYTDTQYF
TRBJ2-1	TRBV7-8	TRBD1	16	few	TGTGCCAGCAGCCGCTCAACGTGGACAGGGTATGATGAGCAGTTCTTC	CASSRSTWTGYDEQFF
TRBJ2-3	TRBV7-2	TRBD2	15	few	TGTGCCAGCAGCGCACGTAGCGGGGGGGCCGATACGCAGTATTTT	CASSARSGGADTQYF
TRBJ1-2	TRBV10-3	TRBD1	12	many	TGTGCCACCCGACAGGGTATAGGCCACTACACCTTC	CATRQGIGHYTF
TRBJ2-3	TRBV7-3	NA	19	many	TGTGCCAGCAGCTCGTTCGAAGTTCGGAGGTTACCTAGGCCAGATACGCAGTATTTT	CASSSFEVRRLPRPDTQYF
TRBJ2-7	TRBV5-5	NA	14	NA	TGTGCCAGCAGCTTGGCCCGCACTCTATACGAGCAGTACTTC	CASSLARTLYEQYF
TRBJ1-1	TRBV11-2	TRBD1	15	few	TGTGCCAGCAGCTTACCGGGACAGGGGGCAGAAGAAGCTTTCTTT	CASSLPGQGAEEAFF
TRBJ1-5	TRBV6-5	NA	13	many	TGTGCCAGCAGCCTGTGGGCTGATCAGCCCCAGCATTTT	CASSLWADQPQHF
TRBJ1-1	TRBV4-3	NA	15	few	TGCGCCAGCAGCCAAGGGACAACTCGGGGCACTGAAGCTTTCTTT	CASSQGTTRGTEAFF
TRBJ2-2	TRBV11-2	TRBD2	13	many	TGTGCCAGCAGCAGCGGGGTGACCGGGGAGCTGTTTTTT	CASSSGVTGELFF
TRBJ2-1	TRBV5-1	NA	16	few	TGCGCCAGCAGCTTAAATACAGGTTTTTCCTACAATGAGCAGTTCTTC	CASSLNTGFSYNEQFF
TRBJ2-5	TRBV3-1	NA	15	few	TGTGCCAGCAGCCAAGTCGGGACCCAGCGGGAGACCCAGTACTTC	CASSQVGTQRETQYF
TRBJ2-5	TRBV6-6	TRBD1	13	many	TGTGCCAGCAGGGGGACAGCCCAAGAGACCCAGTACTTC	CASRGTAQETQYF
TRBJ2-7	TRBV4-2	NA	15	many	TGTGCCAGCAGCCAAGTCGGGGAATACTCCTACGAGCAGTACTTC	CASSQVGEYSYEQYF
TRBJ1-2	TRBV6-6	TRBD1	15	few	TGTGCCAGCAGTTACTCGACAGGGCTCGTCTATGGCTACACCTTC	CASSYSTGLVYGYTF
TRBJ2-1	TRBV12-3/TRBV12-4	TRBD1	14	NA	TGTGCCAGCAGGGAGGGACAGGTATACAATGAGCAGTTCTTC	CASREGQVYNEQFF
TRBJ2-3	TRBV12-3/TRBV12-4	NA	16	few	TGTGCCAGCAGTTTTAAGATTCCGGGGGGCCGTTATACGCAGTATTTT	CASSFKIPGGRYTQYF
TRBJ1-6	TRBV6-2/TRBV6-3	TRBD1	13	many	TGTGCCAGCAGACAGGGGTGGAATTCACCCCTCCACTTT	CASRQGWNSPLHF
TRBJ2-4	TRBV5-1	NA	14	NA	TGCGCCAGCAGCTTGGAGCCCAGCCCCAACATTCATTACTTC	CASSLEPSPNIHYF
TRBJ2-1	TRBV11-2	NA	15	NA	TGTGCCAGCAGCCCTGAGAACTCCTTTGGGAATGAGCAGTTCTTC	CASSPENSFGNEQFF
TRBJ1-1	TRBV4-1	TRBD1	14	few	TGCGCCAGCAGCCCACGACAGGGGCTTACTGAAGCTTTCTTT	CASSPRQGLTEAFF
TRBJ2-1	TRBV20-1	NA	11	many	TGCAGTGCTGCGCGAGCCAATGAGCAGTTCTTC	CSAARANEQFF
TRBJ2-3	TRBV5-1	NA	13	NA	TGCGCCAGCAGCTCGACACGGTGGGATACGCAGTATTTT	CASSSTRWDTQYF
TRBJ2-1	TRBV5-4	TRBD2	16	few	TGTGCCAGCAGCTTGGAGGGACTAGCGGGGTCCAATGAGCAGTTCTTC	CASSLEGLAGSNEQFF
TRBJ2-2	TRBV6-2/TRBV6-3	TRBD2	18	NA	TGTGCCAGCAGTTACCCGACCGGGGGGATGGCGAACACCGGGGAGCTGTTTTTT	CASSYPTGGMANTGELFF
TRBJ2-3	TRBV12-3/TRBV12-4	TRBD2	14	many	TGTGCCAGCAGCTCGATAGCGGGGGGAAATACGCAGTATTTT	CASSSIAGGNTQYF
TRBJ2-5	TRBV7-2	TRBD2	15	many	TGTGCCAGCAGGCCGGGACTAGCGGGGGGGCTGGGCCAGTACTTC	CASRPGLAGGLGQYF
TRBJ1-1	TRBV10-3	NA	12	NA	TGTGCCATCAGGCAGGGGCGCACTGAAGCTTTCTTT	CAIRQGRTEAFF
TRBJ2-1	TRBV7-9	TRBD2	17	NA	TGTGCCAGCAGCTCAGATCTAGCGGGGGGGCGGTTAAATGAGCAGTTCTTC	CASSSDLAGGRLNEQFF
TRBJ1-2	TRBV4-2	TRBD1	12	NA	TGTGCCAGCAGCCAAGCAGGGGGTGGCTACACCTTC	CASSQAGGGYTF
TRBJ1-1	TRBV28	NA	17	few	TGTGCCAGCAGTACCTCCGGAGGGCGGGGAGGGAGGACTGAAGCTTTCTTT	CASSTSGGRGGRTEAFF
TRBJ2-3	TRBV20-1	TRBD2	12	many	TGCAGTGCTGCGGGGGGGATAGATACGCAGTATTTT	CSAAGGIDTQYF
TRBJ1-5	TRBV6-6	TRBD1	14	many	TGCGCCAGCAGCTACGGGACAGGTAATCAGCCCCAGCATTTT	CASSYGTGNQPQHF
TRBJ2-2	TRBV7-9	NA	18	few	TGTGCCAGCAGCACCGAGGGGGGAGTCTTTAGGAACACCGGGGAGCTGTTTTTT	CASSTEGGVFRNTGELFF
TRBJ1-4	TRBV6-5	NA	13	NA	TGTGCCAGCAGTTATATTGGTAATGAAAAACTGTTTTTT	CASSYIGNEKLFF